These 26 T cell receptor beta chains came from one sample sequenced in a study of blood T cell repertoires in COVID-19 (dated by TCRdb to about 2020). The library was made by the immunoSEQ multiplex PCR assay. TCRdb's version of the immuneACCESS table is confined to in-frame rearrangements and falls short of the full clone set. An unresolved V gene accounts for under half of the shortfall where checked; the remainder is of unknown origin. The sample table shows fewer than 300,000 clones, and roughly 85% are seen once. The leading ten clones occupy approximately 5% of the sample. The specimen was peripheral blood. These receptors came from a man aged 45-65 years with active or convalescent COVID-19.

J is TRBJ2-1 and V is TRBV9, with 13 bases lining up with TRBD2. Unmatched junction bases numbered 5, after V lost 3 bases and J lost 5 bases. This CDR3 comprises 16 residues. CDR1 and CDR2 (germline): SGDLS, YYNGEE. In nucleotides, the CDR3 is TGTGCCAGCAGCGCACGGACTAGCGGGAGTAACAATGAGCAGTTCTTC. Its translation is CASSARTSGSNNEQFF.

The J gene is TRBJ2-2, the V gene TRBV7-3; 12 bases fit TRBD2. Losses at the gene ends were 4 bases for V and 4 bases for J; bases not matched to a gene: 7. The CDR3 is 17 residues long. CDR1 is SGHTA and CDR2 is FQGTGA in the germline V gene. The CDR3 spells CASSSSGRAGSTGELFF. The CDR3 DNA follows: TGTGCCAGCAGCTCTAGCGGGAGGGCCGGGAGCACCGGGGAGCTGTTTTTT.

The V and J genes are TRBV7-8 and TRBJ2-3, with 10 bases that match TRBD1. This CDR3 contains 15 residues. In germline, CDR1 is SGHVS, CDR2 FQNEAQ. V shed 2 bases and J 5 bases; nucleotides not matched to a gene: 4. As DNA, the CDR3 is TGTGCCAGCAGCTTATCTAGGACAGGGGGAGATACGCAGTATTTT. The encoded protein is CASSLSRTGGDTQYF.

This clone was seen only a few times. J is TRBJ2-2 and V is TRBV2, with D perhaps TRBD2 (5 bases). The CDR3 totals 14 residues. From germline, CDR1 is SNHLY and CDR2 FYNNEI. Trimming took 6 bases from V and 3 from J, leaving 11 bases between them. This CDR3 reads CASRSEGYTGELFF. The CDR3 DNA reads as TGTGCCAGCAGGTCTGAGGGCTACACCGGGGAGCTGTTTTTT.

CDR3 sequence reads: CASSLKGQGGTDTQYF. The CDR3 DNA reads as TGTGCCAGCAGCTTAAAGGGCCAGGGGGGCACAGATACGCAGTATTTT. The rearrangement joins TRBV5-6 to TRBJ2-3; 7 bases fit TRBD1. This CDR3 has 16 amino acids. Germline V CDR1 and CDR2: SGHDT, YYEEEE. V shed 2 bases and J 1 base; nucleotides not matched to a gene: 7.

The chain has TRBV25-1 and TRBJ2-3, with 12 positions matching TRBD2. V lost 4 bases to trimming and J lost 4 bases; unmatched junction nucleotides: 6. The CDR3 is 16 residues long. CDR1 is MGHDK, CDR2 SYGVNS, per germline. The CDR3 sequence is CASSARLAGESDTQYF. The DNA for the CDR3 is TGTGCCAGCAGTGCTCGACTAGCGGGAGAGTCAGATACGCAGTATTTT.

This rearrangement joins TRBV2 to TRBJ2-3, with 9 bases aligning to TRBD1. The V gene's germline CDR1 is SNHLY and CDR2 FYNNEI. Trimming removed 7 bases from V and 1 base from J; junction bases left unmatched: 3. The CDR3 extends over 14 amino acids. CDR3 DNA: TGTGCCAGCATTAGGACAGGGGGCACAGATACGCAGTATTTT. It yields the protein CASIRTGGTDTQYF.

The rearrangement joins TRBV19 to TRBJ2-7; 7 nucleotides line up with TRBD2. J gave up 4 bases and V 5 bases, and 8 bases lay outside the gene matches. Per the germline V gene, CDR1 is LNHDA and CDR2 is SQIVND (reference sequence). CDR3 length equals 14 residues. CDR3 loop: CASSPTSAGYEQYF. CDR3 sequence (DNA): TGTGCCAGTAGTCCAACTAGCGCCGGGTACGAGCAGTACTTC.

The J gene is TRBJ1-1, the V gene TRBV28; 8 bases agree with TRBD1. CDR1 and CDR2 from the germline V gene are MDHEN and SYDVKM. J was trimmed by 1 base and V by 7 bases; bases with no gene match: 8. CDR3 length equals 15 residues. The CDR3 DNA follows: TGTGCCAGCACAACCCAGGGGGCCCCGAACACTGAAGCTTTCTTT. Residues: CASTTQGAPNTEAFF.

The chain carries TRBV27 and TRBJ2-1; 12 positions agree with TRBD2. From germline, CDR1 is MNHEY and CDR2 SMNVEV (reference sequence). V trimming: 5 bases; J trimming: 7 bases; junction bases outside the gene matches: 9. There are 16 residues in the CDR3. Written as DNA, the CDR3 is TGTGCCAGCAGTGAAGGGCGGACTAGCGGGGCTAATGAGCAGTTCTTC. Its protein product is CASSEGRTSGANEQFF.

The rearrangement links TRBV6-2 or TRBV6-3 to TRBJ1-2; D is unclear. This CDR3 region has 11 residues. Trimming removed 4 bases from V and 8 bases from J, with 8 bases in between. Germline V gene data show CDR1 as MNHEY and CDR2 as SVGEGT. The CDR3 DNA is TGTGCCAGCAGTTCCCGGTTCGGCTACACCTTC. It is translated as CASSSRFGYTF.

The chain joins TRBV6-1 to TRBJ2-7; D is undetermined. Germline CDR1 is MNHNS and CDR2 is SASEGT. Trimming cost V 1 base and J 3 bases, with 7 bases left between them. This CDR3 is built from 13 residues. The CDR3 coding sequence is TGTGCCAGCAGTGAAGTTAGGAGCTACGAGCAGTACTTC. Protein: CASSEVRSYEQYF.

The chain has TRBV24-1 and TRBJ2-3, with TRBD2 matching over 8 bases. Trimming took 5 bases from V and 6 from J; bases not matched to a gene: 9. This CDR3 contains 15 residues. In germline, CDR1 is KGHDR, CDR2 SFDVKD. DNA for the CDR3: TGTGCCACCAGTGTTCTAAGCGGGAGTGCCGATACGCAGTATTTT. This sequence encodes CATSVLSGSADTQYF.

The chain links TRBV9 to TRBJ2-5; TRBD2 agrees at 10 bases. J lost 5 bases, V lost 0 bases, and 16 bases had no gene match. Germline V lookup: CDR1 SGDLS, CDR2 YYNGEE. This CDR3 region has 19 residues. CDR3 nucleotides: TGTGCCAGCAGCGTAGGTGCGACAACTCTAGCGGGAGCGCGGGAGACCCAGTACTTC. It specifies CASSVGATTLAGARETQYF.

The count of this clone is one. The V call is TRBV28, the J call TRBJ2-3; a possible D gene is TRBD2 (6 bases). Germline loops: CDR1 MDHEN, CDR2 SYDVKM. The CDR3 consists of 14 residues. Trimming cost V 10 bases and J 4 bases, with 18 bases left between them. The CDR3 spells CAITNGGGADTQYF. As DNA, the CDR3 is TGTGCCATTACGAACGGGGGAGGCGCAGATACGCAGTATTTT.

The chain uses TRBV7-2 and TRBJ1-2; D may be TRBD1 (5 bases). The CDR3 spans 14 residues. Looked up from germline, CDR1 is SGHTA and CDR2 is FQGNSA. With 5 bases removed from V and 8 bases from J, the gap between germline ends came to 18 bases. The CDR3 sequence: CASSPRIGGEGYTF. The CDR3 DNA is TGTGCCAGCAGCCCACGTATCGGGGGTGAGGGCTACACCTTC. Drawing the rest from reference TRBV7-2 and TRBJ1-2, the complete variable domain is GAGVSQSPSNKVTEKGKDVELRCDPISGHTALYWYRQSLGQGLEFLIYFQGNSAPDKSGLPSDRFSAERTGGSVSTLTIQRTQQEDSAVYLCASSPRIGGEGYTFGSGTRLTVV.

The chain uses TRBV19 and TRBJ2-5; D possibly corresponds to TRBD1 (5 bases). V lost 5 bases, J lost 4 bases, and 17 bases lay in between. CDR1 is LNHDA, CDR2 SQIVND, per germline (reference sequence). There are 15 residues in the CDR3. For the CDR3, the DNA is TGTGCCAGTAGTTTCCGCAGGGAATTCGGAGAGACCCAGTACTTC. It yields the protein CASSFRREFGETQYF.

The CDR3 DNA reads as TGTGCCAGCAGTGAAGAAGGTGGCAGGGGGTTCCACGAGCAGTACTTC. Its protein is CASSEEGGRGFHEQYF. J is TRBJ2-7 and V is TRBV2; 7 bases are shared with TRBD1. Germline V lookup: CDR1 SNHLY, CDR2 FYNNEI. The CDR3 has 16 residues. The ends lost 1 base at V and 5 bases at J; junction bases unmatched: 11.

V gene TRBV27 combines with J gene TRBJ2-5; D not certain. CDR3 size: 11 residues. Germline V CDR1 and CDR2: MNHEY, SMNVEV (reference sequence). Trimming pared 6 bases from V and 2 bases from J, leaving 4 bases between. CDR3 nucleotides: TGTGCCAGCAGACAACAAGAGACCCAGTACTTC. This gives the protein CASRQQETQYF.

J is TRBJ1-5 and V is TRBV6-1; maybe TRBD1 (5 bases). Trimming left V 3 bases short and J 6 bases short, with 15 bases between. The V gene's germline CDR1 is MNHNS and CDR2 SASEGT. The CDR3 runs 15 residues. The CDR3, as DNA: TGTGCCAGCAGTGAGGTTTACAGGAAAGGTCAGCCCCAGCATTTT. Translation gives CASSEVYRKGQPQHF.

The chain's CDR3 is CASSAPYEQYF. CDR3 nucleotide sequence: TGTGCCAGCAGTGCTCCCTACGAGCAGTACTTC. The chain combines TRBV2 with TRBJ2-7; D call uncertain. The V end lost 4 bases, the J end lost 2 bases, and 3 bases lay between the germline ends. Germline CDR1 is SNHLY and CDR2 is FYNNEI. The CDR3 consists of 11 residues.

This clone was detected a few times. The V call is TRBV3-1 (or the pseudogene TRBV3-2), the J call TRBJ2-7, with 7 bases matching TRBD2. Germline values: CDR1 LGHDT, CDR2 YNNKEL (reference sequence). This CDR3 region has 13 residues. Trimming at V came to 6 bases and at J to 4 bases, leaving 6 bases not matched to a gene. CDR3 coding DNA: TGTGCCAGCAGTCTAAGCGGGGTTTACGAGCAGTACTTC. Residues: CASSLSGVYEQYF.

Regarding this clone: Other DNA sequences in this specimen translate into the identical CDR3. This chain uses TRBV19 with TRBJ2-7; D is uncertain. Germline assignment: CDR1 LNHDA and CDR2 SQIVND (reference sequence). The CDR3 runs to 14 residues. The V end lost 10 bases, the J end lost 7 bases, and 23 bases lay between the germline ends. CDR3 loop: CAIHPALASYEQYF. In nucleotides, the CDR3 is TGTGCCATTCACCCCGCTTTAGCAAGCTATGAGCAGTACTTC.

This clone showed up just once. The V gene is TRBV28, the J gene TRBJ1-6; D gene unclear. Germline V gene lookup returns CDR1 MDHEN and CDR2 SYDVKM. The germline V and J ends were trimmed by 6 bases and 13 bases, with 10 bases remaining between them. CDR3 length: 11 amino acids. The CDR3 loop reads CASRGEVPLHF. CDR3 in DNA: TGTGCCAGCAGGGGAGAAGTCCCCCTCCACTTT.

V gene TRBV29-1 combines with J gene TRBJ2-2, with a weak D call TRBD1 (5 bases). Trimming pared 8 bases from V and 6 bases from J, leaving 28 bases between. The CDR3 sequence is 17 residues long. Germline V gene data show CDR1 as SQVTM and CDR2 as ANQGSEA. CDR3 DNA: TGCAGCATCCTGGACCAGGGATCCTTATCAAGTGCCGGGGAGCTGTTTTTT. It yields the protein CSILDQGSLSSAGELFF.

The chain joins TRBV2 to TRBJ1-5; 9 positions agree with TRBD1. V gave up 6 bases and J gave up 7 bases; unmatched junction bases: 10. The germline V gene encodes CDR1 SNHLY and CDR2 FYNNEI. The length of the CDR3 is 15 residues. The CDR3 DNA is TGTGCCAGCAGCGGAACTACAGGGGGCCGGCAGCCCCAGCATTTT. Translating it yields CASSGTTGGRQPQHF.